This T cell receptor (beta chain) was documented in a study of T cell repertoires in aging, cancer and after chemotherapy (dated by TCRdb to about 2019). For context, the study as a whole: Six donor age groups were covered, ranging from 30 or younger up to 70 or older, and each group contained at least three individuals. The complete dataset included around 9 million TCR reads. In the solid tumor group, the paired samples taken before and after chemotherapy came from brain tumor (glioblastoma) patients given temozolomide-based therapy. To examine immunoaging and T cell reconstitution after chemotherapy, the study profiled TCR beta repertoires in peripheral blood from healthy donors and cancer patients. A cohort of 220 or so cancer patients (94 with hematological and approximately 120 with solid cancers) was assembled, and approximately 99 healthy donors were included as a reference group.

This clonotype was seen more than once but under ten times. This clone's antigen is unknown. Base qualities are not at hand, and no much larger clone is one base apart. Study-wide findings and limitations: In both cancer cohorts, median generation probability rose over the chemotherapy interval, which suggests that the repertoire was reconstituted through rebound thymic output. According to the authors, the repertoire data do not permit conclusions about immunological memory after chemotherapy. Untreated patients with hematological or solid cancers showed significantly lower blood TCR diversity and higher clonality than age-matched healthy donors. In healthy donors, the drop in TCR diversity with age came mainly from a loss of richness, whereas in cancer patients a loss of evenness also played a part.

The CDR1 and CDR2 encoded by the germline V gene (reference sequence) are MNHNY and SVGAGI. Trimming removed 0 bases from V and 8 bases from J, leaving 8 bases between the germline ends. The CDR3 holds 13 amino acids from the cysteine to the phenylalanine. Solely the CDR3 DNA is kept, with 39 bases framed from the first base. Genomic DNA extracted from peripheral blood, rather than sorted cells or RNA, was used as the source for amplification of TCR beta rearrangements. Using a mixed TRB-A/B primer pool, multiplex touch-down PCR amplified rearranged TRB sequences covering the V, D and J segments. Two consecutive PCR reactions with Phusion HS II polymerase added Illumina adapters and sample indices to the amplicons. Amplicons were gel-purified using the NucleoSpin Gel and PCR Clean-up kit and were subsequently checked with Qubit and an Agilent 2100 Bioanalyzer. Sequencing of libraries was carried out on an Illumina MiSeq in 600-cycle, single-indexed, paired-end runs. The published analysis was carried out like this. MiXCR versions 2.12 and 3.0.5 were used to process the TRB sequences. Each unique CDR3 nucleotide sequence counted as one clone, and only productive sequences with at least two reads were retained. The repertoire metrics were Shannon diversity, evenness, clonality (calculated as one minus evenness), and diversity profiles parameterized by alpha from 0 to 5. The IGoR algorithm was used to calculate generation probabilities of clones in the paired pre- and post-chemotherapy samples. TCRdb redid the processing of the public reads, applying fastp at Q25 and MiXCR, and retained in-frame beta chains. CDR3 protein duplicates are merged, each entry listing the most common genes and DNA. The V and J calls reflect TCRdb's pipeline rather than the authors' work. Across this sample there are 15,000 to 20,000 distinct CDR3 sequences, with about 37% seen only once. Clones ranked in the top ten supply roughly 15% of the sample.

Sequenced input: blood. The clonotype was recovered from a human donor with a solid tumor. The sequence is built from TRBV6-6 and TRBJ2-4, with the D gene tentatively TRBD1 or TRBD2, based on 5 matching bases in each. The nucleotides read TGTGCCAGCAGTTACTCGAGAGGGGACATTCAGTACTTC. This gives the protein CASSYSRGDIQYF.